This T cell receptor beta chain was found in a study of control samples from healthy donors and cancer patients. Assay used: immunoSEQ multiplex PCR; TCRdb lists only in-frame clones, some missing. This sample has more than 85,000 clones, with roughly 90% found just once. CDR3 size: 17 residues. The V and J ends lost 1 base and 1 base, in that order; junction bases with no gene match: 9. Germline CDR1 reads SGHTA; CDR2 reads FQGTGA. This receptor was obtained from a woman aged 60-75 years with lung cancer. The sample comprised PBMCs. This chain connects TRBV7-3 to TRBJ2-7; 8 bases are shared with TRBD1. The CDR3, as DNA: TGTGCCAGCAGCTTAAATGGGGGGACAGGTAATTCCTACGAGCAGTACTTC. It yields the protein CASSLNGGTGNSYEQYF. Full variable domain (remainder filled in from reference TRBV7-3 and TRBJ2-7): GAGVSQTPSNKVTEKGKYVELRCDPISGHTALYWYRQSLGQGPEFLIYFQGTGAADDSGLPNDRFFAVRPEGSVSTLKIQRTERGDSAVYLCASSLNGGTGNSYEQYFGPGTRLTVT.